The 8 T cell receptor beta chains below were found in one sample sequenced in a study of T cells in Graves' hyperthyroidism and ophthalmopathy (dated by TCRdb to between 2017 and 2020). The library was made by multiplex PCR. Sequencing used an Illumina HiSeq 2000. The TCR beta CDR3 regions were amplified from the RNA transcripts. A first-round RT-PCR of the TCR CDR3 used the HTBI primer set with the Qiagen OneStep RT-PCR kit. TCRdb redid the processing of the public reads, applying fastp at Q25 and MiXCR, and retained in-frame beta chains. Entries that share a CDR3 protein sequence are merged under the most common genes and DNA. For this sample there are 200,000 to 250,000 distinct CDR3 sequences; less than 20% appear just once. Less than 35% of the sample goes to the ten largest clones. The material sequenced was blood. Receptors were obtained from a woman younger than 30 with Graves' ophthalmopathy.

This clonotype was counted only a few times. The chain links TRBV4-1 to TRBJ1-6, with D possibly TRBD1 on 5 matching bases. Germline V lookup: CDR1 MGHRA, CDR2 YSYEKL. The CDR3 is 17 residues long. V was clipped by 2 bases and J by 8 bases, with 19 bases between them. DNA of the CDR3: TGCGCCAGCAGCCAATCCCGGACGGGGCTATATGATTCACCCCTCCACTTT. Translation: CASSQSRTGLYDSPLHF.

This clonotype was seen at least ten times. This sequence joins TRBV27 and TRBJ2-3; no definite D call. CDR1 is MNHEY, CDR2 SMNVEV, per germline (reference sequence). This CDR3 comprises 16 residues. V was trimmed by 1 base and J by 3 bases, leaving 14 bases between them. The CDR3 DNA follows: TGTGCCAGCAGTTTATTTCCCTACAGCTGGACAGATACGCAGTATTTT. Protein: CASSLFPYSWTDTQYF.

This clonotype was counted at least ten times. This chain uses TRBV10-3 with TRBJ2-7; perhaps D is TRBD1 or TRBD2 (6 bases each). The germline V and J ends were trimmed by 10 bases and 10 bases, with 17 bases remaining between them. The CDR3 is 11 residues long. The germline gives CDR1 ENHRY, CDR2 SYGVKD. Here the CDR3 reads CATGGRDNQYF. The CDR3 coding sequence is TGTGCCACCGGTGGGCGGGACAACCAGTACTTC.

The V call is TRBV7-8, the J call TRBJ2-3; 14 bases map to TRBD2. Germline V gene lookup returns CDR1 SGHVS and CDR2 FQNEAQ. With V trimmed by 2 bases and J by 1 base, 11 bases remained unmatched. The CDR3 is made up of 20 amino acids. CDR3 in amino acids: CASSLTRLAGGRKGTDTQYF. The CDR3, as DNA: TGTGCCAGCAGCTTAACAAGACTAGCGGGAGGGCGGAAAGGCACAGATACGCAGTATTTT.

The rearrangement joins TRBV29-1 to TRBJ2-7; 7 bases are shared with TRBD2. Germline V gene sequence: CDR1 SQVTM, CDR2 ANQGSEA. This CDR3 has 12 amino acids. V trimming: 2 bases; J trimming: 7 bases; junction bases outside the gene matches: 5. In nucleotides, the CDR3 is TGCAGCGTTGAACGGGACGGGAGGGAGCAGTACTTC. Translated: CSVERDGREQYF.

This clonotype has only a few counts. The chain employs TRBV19 and TRBJ1-6; TRBD1 might be the D (5 bases). This CDR3 has 14 amino acids. CDR1 and CDR2 from the germline V gene are LNHDA and SQIVND (reference sequence). With 5 bases removed from V and 7 bases from J, the gap between germline ends came to 12 bases. CDR3 coding DNA: TGTGCCAGTAGTCCCAGGGAAGGGAATTCACCCCTCCACTTT. Its protein is CASSPREGNSPLHF.

Details on this clonotype: A read error is possible here, since a much larger clone lies one base away. The chain has TRBV5-1 and TRBJ1-4; 8 bases are a match to TRBD1. Germline CDR1 and CDR2: SGHRS and YFSETQ. The CDR3 is 13 amino acids. DNA for the CDR3: TGCGCCAGCGGCTTAGGGACAGGAGGGGAACTGTTTTTT. Its translation is CASGLGTGGELFF.

The CDR3, as DNA: TGTGCCAGCAGTTTAGACGGAGGGGGAAGTCGGCAGCCCCAGCATTTT. Its protein is CASSLDGGGSRQPQHF. The V call is TRBV12-3 or TRBV12-4, the J call TRBJ1-5, with D maybe TRBD1 (6 bases). CDR3 length: 16 residues. V was clipped by 1 base and J by 7 bases, with 17 bases between them.